These 17 T cell receptor beta chains were sequenced from one sample in a study of blood T cell repertoires in COVID-19. Here immunoSEQ multiplex PCR was the method, and the copy in TCRdb shows in-frame clones only, minus some. The sample holds some 200,000 clones, about 86% seen once. Input material: PBMCs or T cells enriched from blood (not recorded which). The receptors come from a man aged 40-50 years who had recovered from COVID-19.

This chain connects TRBV10-2 to TRBJ2-3; 8 bases are shared with TRBD2. J gave up 1 base and V 2 bases, and 2 bases lay outside the gene matches. Germline CDR1 WSHSY, CDR2 SAAADI. The CDR3 consists of 15 residues. Written as DNA, the CDR3 is TGCGCCAGCAGTGAGGGGACTAGTCGCACAGATACGCAGTATTTT. This sequence encodes CASSEGTSRTDTQYF.

The sample holds a few counts of this clone. The rearrangement uses TRBV6-1 and TRBJ2-1; maybe TRBD1 (6 bases). V was clipped by 3 bases and J by 0 bases, with 9 bases between them. This CDR3 spans 15 amino acids. Germline CDR1 and CDR2: MNHNS and SASEGT. The CDR3: CASSEEQGSYNEQFF. The CDR3 coding sequence is TGTGCCAGCAGTGAGGAACAGGGCTCCTACAATGAGCAGTTCTTC.

The chain is built from TRBV5-8 and TRBJ1-5, with D perhaps matching TRBD1 (6 bases). Trimming took 4 bases from V and 0 from J, leaving 11 bases between them. From germline, CDR1 is SGHTS and CDR2 YDEGEE. The CDR3 loop spans 15 amino acids. The CDR3 loop is CASSPGTYSNQPQHF. CDR3 nucleotides: TGTGCCAGCAGCCCGGGGACATATAGCAATCAGCCCCAGCATTTT.

The J gene is TRBJ2-3, the V gene TRBV4-2, with D possibly matching TRBD1 (5 bases). CDR1 is LGHNA and CDR2 is YNFKEQ in the germline V gene. This CDR3 is built from 19 residues. V shed 0 bases and J shed 2 bases, with 21 bases lying between them. The CDR3 sequence: CASSQEKSGQTPSTDTQYF. The CDR3 nucleotides are TGTGCCAGCAGCCAAGAAAAGTCAGGGCAGACACCTTCCACAGATACGCAGTATTTT.

The J gene is TRBJ1-3, the V gene TRBV4-2, with D tentatively TRBD1 (6 bases). V lost 1 base and J 4 bases, leaving 11 bases between the germline ends. This CDR3 is built from 15 residues. From germline, CDR1 is LGHNA and CDR2 YNFKEQ. In DNA, the CDR3 is TGTGCCAGCAGCCAAGGGGAGGGGGTAGGAAACACCATATATTTT. Its protein is CASSQGEGVGNTIYF.

The chain recombines TRBV11-2 with TRBJ1-2; the D is unclear. This CDR3 contains 13 residues. Germline V CDR1 and CDR2: SGHAT, FQNNGV. V was trimmed by 5 bases and J by 1 base, leaving 8 bases between them. CDR3 sequence reads: CASSRGSNYGYTF. The CDR3 coding sequence is TGTGCCAGCAGCCGCGGCAGTAACTATGGCTACACCTTC.

This clone was detected once. The genes are TRBV29-1 and TRBJ1-4; no clear D. The germline V gene encodes CDR1 SQVTM and CDR2 ANQGSEA. V was cut by 7 bases and J by 2 bases, with 11 bases left in between. The CDR3 has 13 residues. As DNA, the CDR3 is TGCAGCGCAGCCCAGGTTACTAATGAAAAACTGTTTTTT. Encoded protein: CSAAQVTNEKLFF.

V gene TRBV18 combines with J gene TRBJ1-5, with D perhaps matching TRBD1 (5 bases). The CDR3 runs to 16 residues. Per germline, CDR1 KGHSH and CDR2 LQKENI. V was shortened by 3 bases and J by 2 bases, with 14 bases between the two germline ends. The DNA for the CDR3 is TGTGCCAGCTCACCTCCCGGACATCCGGGCAATCAGCCCCAGCATTTT. Its protein product is CASSPPGHPGNQPQHF.

This chain uses TRBV9 with TRBJ1-1; TRBD1 matches at 11 bases. Germline V gene lookup returns CDR1 SGDLS and CDR2 YYNGEE. This CDR3 comprises 15 residues. The J segment lost 5 bases and the V segment lost 3 bases, leaving 6 bases of the junction unmatched. The CDR3: CASSGRTGGKTEAFF. CDR3 in DNA: TGTGCCAGCAGCGGGAGGACAGGGGGCAAGACTGAAGCTTTCTTT.

The chain is built from TRBV28 and TRBJ1-2; 7 bases match TRBD1. Germline CDR1 and CDR2: MDHEN and SYDVKM. J lost 7 bases, V lost 2 bases, and 1 base had no gene match. The CDR3 has 12 amino acids. The CDR3: CASSLQGVGYTF. Here the CDR3 DNA reads TGTGCCAGCAGTTTACAGGGGGTTGGCTACACCTTC.

The chain carries TRBV19 and TRBJ1-2, with D uncertain. CDR1 and CDR2 from the germline V gene are LNHDA and SQIVND (reference sequence). The V and J ends lost 5 bases and 3 bases respectively, with 7 bases between them. The CDR3 runs 12 residues. As DNA, the CDR3 is TGTGCCAGTAGTCTCGAGGACTATGGCTACACCTTC. Amino acids: CASSLEDYGYTF.

This chain links TRBV12-2 with TRBJ2-3; whether TRBD1, the table's D call, matches the DNA was not checked. TRBV12-2 is a pseudogene. The CDR3 totals 12 residues. CDR3 nucleotide sequence: TGTGCAAGTCGCCGCAGGGCAGATACGCAGTATTTT. Residues: CASRRRADTQYF.

CDR3 DNA: TGTGCCAGCAGCTTAGAAAGGACAGCTAGCACAGATACGCAGTATTTT. Encoded protein: CASSLERTASTDTQYF. This sequence joins TRBV7-8 and TRBJ2-3; possibly TRBD1 for D (6 bases). Germline CDR1 is SGHVS and CDR2 is FQNEAQ. This CDR3 spans 16 amino acids. V lost 1 base, J lost 0 bases, and 11 bases lay in between.

This chain joins TRBV18 and TRBJ2-3, with no clear D. The germline CDR1 and CDR2 sequences are KGHSH and LQKENI. This CDR3 is 13 amino acids long. Trimming took off 3 bases at V and 6 bases at J, with 10 bases between the two ends. This CDR3 reads CASSPNPEDTQYF. CDR3 sequence (DNA): TGTGCCAGCTCACCTAATCCTGAGGATACGCAGTATTTT.

The chain employs TRBV30 and TRBJ1-6; 11 bases match TRBD1. The CDR3 is 16 residues long. Germline V gene lookup returns CDR1 GTSNPN and CDR2 SVGIG (reference sequence). The ends lost 8 bases at V and 10 bases at J; junction bases unmatched: 16. CDR3 in amino acids: CAGSTGTGGLWSPLHF. The CDR3 nucleotides read TGTGCCGGATCAACCGGGACAGGGGGTTTATGGTCACCCCTCCACTTT.

This sequence joins TRBV4-1 and TRBJ1-5, with a tentative D call TRBD1 (6 bases). Trimming took off 0 bases at V and 5 bases at J, with 11 bases between the two ends. Germline values: CDR1 MGHRA, CDR2 YSYEKL. This CDR3 has 15 amino acids. The chain's CDR3 is CASSQDRGGYQPQHF. DNA of the CDR3: TGCGCCAGCAGCCAAGACAGGGGAGGGTATCAGCCCCAGCATTTT.

The chain links TRBV19 to TRBJ1-4; 9 positions agree with TRBD1. J lost 10 bases, V lost 9 bases, and 12 bases had no gene match. Germline V gene sequence: CDR1 LNHDA, CDR2 SQIVND (reference sequence). CDR3 size: 14 residues. The CDR3 bases are TGTGCCAGCGCCTCCGGGACAGGGTGGAGAAAACTGTTTTTT. Translating gives CASASGTGWRKLFF.